This TCR beta chain was found in a study of cytotoxic CD8 clonotypes in ibrutinib-treated CLL. The CDR3 extends over 15 amino acids. In germline, CDR1 is MNHEY, CDR2 SMNVEV (reference sequence). The ends lost 2 bases at V and 4 bases at J; junction bases unmatched: 6. Assay used: immunoSEQ multiplex PCR; TCRdb lists only in-frame clones, some missing. Altogether more than 150,000 clones are present, 72% being singletons, with the ten largest covering about an eighth. This sequence joins TRBV27 and TRBJ2-7; 9 nucleotides match TRBD1. The sequence derives from a human donor with chronic lymphocytic leukemia. Here the sequenced sample was PBMCs, taken after 24 months of ibrutinib treatment. The CDR3 DNA sequence: TGTGCCAGCAGTTTAAACAGGGGGCGCGCTTACGAGCAGTACTTC. Amino acid sequence: CASSLNRGRAYEQYF.